The source of this T cell receptor beta chain is a study of blood T cell repertoires in COVID-19. About the research overall: COVID-19 samples, acute and convalescent, were from the United States, Italy and Spain. From T cells, B-cell-depleted T cells, or PBMCs came the material, which was cDNA or gDNA.

V dropped 4 bases and J dropped 5; count of bases not matched to a gene: 9. Germline lookup yields CDR1 SGHRS and CDR2 YFSETQ. CDR3 length: 15 residues. Authors' processing steps: Estimated nucleated cell counts came from reference gene primer amplification. Clones were sequenced by immunoSEQ multiplex PCR, and TCRdb holds only the in-frame ones, with some missing. D and trimming come from the DNA, and the V and J calls and clone size come from that table. The data hold approximately 140,000 clones, with 80% to 90% observed a single time. Specimen: peripheral blood. The source of this sequence is a man between 70 and 80 years old with acute or convalescent COVID-19. This sequence joins TRBV5-1 and TRBJ1-3, with 7 bases that match TRBD1. Here the CDR3 reads CASSPEGAQRNTIYF. The CDR3 coding sequence is TGCGCCAGCAGCCCGGAGGGGGCCCAAAGAAACACCATATATTTT. Using reference TRBV5-1 and TRBJ1-3 for the parts outside the CDR3, the full variable domain is KAGVTQTPRYLIKTRGQQVTLSCSPISGHRSVSWYQQTPGQGLQFLFEYFSETQRNKGNFPGRFSGRQFSNSRSEMNVSTLELGDSALYLCASSPEGAQRNTIYFGEGSWLTVV.